Each of the 8 T cell receptor beta chains below was sequenced from the same sample in a study of cytomegalovirus exposure and HLA in healthy donors. PCR used 60 Vbeta primers and 13 Jbeta primers. TCRdb's table, derived via immunoSEQ multiplex PCR, lists solely in-frame clones and lacks some. The top ten hold roughly 10% of the sample, which has fewer than 250,000 clones, around four fifths seen once. The sample consisted of PBMCs. The source of these receptors is a woman aged 45 to 65 in good health and CMV-seropositive.

This sequence joins TRBV6-4 and TRBJ2-3; a possible D gene is TRBD2 (7 bases). The CDR3 is made up of 14 amino acids. In germline, CDR1 is MRHNA, CDR2 SNTAGT. Trimming shortened V by 3 bases and J by 4 bases, and 11 bases separated the two germline ends. DNA of the CDR3: TGTGCCAGCAGTGAGGGGGGGGCATCAGATACGCAGTATTTT. Amino acids: CASSEGGASDTQYF.

The chain recombines TRBV6-5 with TRBJ1-1, with a tentative D call TRBD1 (5 bases). The CDR3 loop spans 14 amino acids. V shed 6 bases and J shed 4 bases, with 15 bases lying between them. Germline V gene data show CDR1 as MNHEY and CDR2 as SVGAGI. CDR3 loop: CASSFQGDGTEAFF. In DNA form, the CDR3 reads TGTGCCAGCAGCTTTCAGGGCGACGGCACTGAAGCTTTCTTT.

The J gene is TRBJ1-1, the V gene TRBV6-1; 10 bases match TRBD1. J lost 5 bases, V lost 7 bases, and 7 bases had no gene match. Germline CDR1 MNHNS, CDR2 SASEGT. CDR3 length equals 14 residues. The CDR3 nucleotides read TGTGCCAGCAAAGTGACAGGGGGCGTGACTGAAGCTTTCTTT. Translation: CASKVTGGVTEAFF.

This clone has just a few counts. The V and J genes are TRBV7-2 and TRBJ1-5, with D perhaps matching TRBD1 (5 bases). The length of the CDR3 is 16 residues. Germline loops: CDR1 SGHTA, CDR2 FQGNSA. Between the trimmed V and J ends, which lost 0 bases and 7 bases, there was a span of 16 bases. The DNA of the CDR3 is TGTGCCAGCAGCTTAGCTACAGGCCTTCGGGGGCAGCCCCAGCATTTT. This codes for CASSLATGLRGQPQHF.

V usage is TRBV6-5 and J usage is TRBJ1-2; no clear D. Trimming took 10 bases from V and 8 from J, leaving 20 bases between them. Germline V gene sequence: CDR1 MNHEY, CDR2 SVGAGI. The CDR3 sequence is 13 residues long. CDR3 in DNA: TGTGCCACCGAATGGGAGGGTTTGTGGGGCTACACCTTC. Translated, it gives CATEWEGLWGYTF.

The J gene is TRBJ2-4, the V gene TRBV6-5; D is ambiguous. Germline V CDR1 and CDR2: MNHEY, SVGAGI. Between the trimmed V and J ends, which lost 5 bases and 0 bases, there was a span of 8 bases. There are 14 residues in the CDR3. CDR3 bases: TGTGCCAGCAGTCGACTGATAGCCAAAAACATTCAGTACTTC. Translating gives CASSRLIAKNIQYF.

The chain joins TRBV28 to TRBJ2-2, with 8 bases matching TRBD2. The V segment lost 4 bases and the J segment 1 base; nucleotides outside the gene matches: 8. The germline gives CDR1 MDHEN, CDR2 SYDVKM. CDR3 length: 17 residues. The CDR3 reads CASSSRSSGVNTGELFF. CDR3 nucleotide sequence: TGTGCCAGCAGTTCCAGGAGTAGCGGGGTGAACACCGGGGAGCTGTTTTTT.

The rearrangement links TRBV7-9 to TRBJ2-7; D is possibly TRBD1 (6 bases). V was pared by 1 base and J by 1 base, with 11 bases between. The CDR3 has 15 residues. Germline values: CDR1 SEHNR, CDR2 FQNEAQ (reference sequence). The CDR3 DNA sequence: TGTGCCAGCAGCTTAGGGCAGGGGCTTTCCTACGAGCAGTACTTC. Residues: CASSLGQGLSYEQYF.